The 20 T cell receptor beta chains listed next were all sequenced from one sample in a study of control samples from healthy donors and cancer patients. Assay: immunoSEQ multiplex PCR; the TCRdb copy retains only in-frame clones and omits some. The sample gives 150,000 to 200,000 clones, 80% to 90% of which show up once; under 5% is in the top ten. Sequenced input: blood. The receptors derive from a woman in her twenties or thirties in good health.

A word on this clone: One junction end does not reproduce the germline sequence, and a read error may be involved. This chain joins TRBV4-2 and TRBJ2-7; D is unresolved. The V gene's germline CDR1 is LGHNA and CDR2 YNFKEQ. This CDR3 comprises 13 residues. CDR3 in DNA: TGTGCCAGCAGCCAGCAGCCGATCCCGACCCCACACTTC. Its protein is CASSQQPIPTPHF.

The chain is built from TRBV5-5 and TRBJ2-6; 10 bases line up with TRBD2. The CDR3 sequence is 19 residues long. After removal of 2 bases from V and 3 bases from J, the junction contained 11 bases not matched to a gene. In germline, CDR1 is SGHKS, CDR2 YYEKEE (reference sequence). CDR3 protein: CASSFFSGRFPSGANVLTF. CDR3 DNA sequence: TGTGCCAGCAGCTTTTTTAGCGGGAGGTTTCCGAGTGGGGCCAACGTCCTGACTTTC.

Comment on this clone: Other nucleotide sequences from this sample produce the same CDR3. The V gene is TRBV27, the J gene TRBJ2-7, with unresolved D. Trimming shortened V by 6 bases and J by 0 bases, and 6 bases separated the two germline ends. There are 12 residues in the CDR3. Germline V lookup: CDR1 MNHEY, CDR2 SMNVEV (reference sequence). CDR3 nucleotides: TGTGCCAGCAGCCCTAACTCCTACGAGCAGTACTTC. Protein sequence: CASSPNSYEQYF.

This chain joins TRBV19 and TRBJ1-5, with D unresolved. Trimming removed 4 bases at V and 2 bases at J, with 6 bases between. Germline assignment: CDR1 LNHDA and CDR2 SQIVND (reference sequence). This CDR3 region has 13 residues. The CDR3 spells CASSTGRNQPQHF. CDR3 DNA sequence: TGTGCCAGTAGTACCGGGCGCAATCAGCCCCAGCATTTT.

V usage is TRBV5-1 and J usage is TRBJ1-1; D ambiguous. V lost 0 bases and J 0 bases, leaving 9 bases between the germline ends. Germline lookup yields CDR1 SGHRS and CDR2 YFSETQ. This CDR3 is built from 15 residues. The CDR3 DNA reads TGCGCCAGCAGCTTGGTTTCCCAAATGAACACTGAAGCTTTCTTT. Its translation is CASSLVSQMNTEAFF. Full variable domain (rest looked up from reference TRBV5-1 and TRBJ1-1): KAGVTQTPRYLIKTRGQQVTLSCSPISGHRSVSWYQQTPGQGLQFLFEYFSETQRNKGNFPGRFSGRQFSNSRSEMNVSTLELGDSALYLCASSLVSQMNTEAFFGQGTRLTVV.

The rearrangement links TRBV6-1 to TRBJ2-5; TRBD1 or TRBD2 may be the D gene (5 bases each). Germline V CDR1 and CDR2: MNHNS, SASEGT. The CDR3 extends over 16 amino acids. Trimming took off 4 bases at V and 2 bases at J, with 17 bases between the two ends. The CDR3 coding sequence is TGTGCCAGCAGTGTTACCGGGACGGCAACACAAGAGACCCAGTACTTC. Protein sequence: CASSVTGTATQETQYF.

This rearrangement joins TRBV28 to TRBJ2-3; possibly TRBD2 for D (6 bases). The germline V and J ends were trimmed by 5 bases and 2 bases, with 20 bases remaining between them. The CDR3 covers 17 residues. Germline-derived CDR1 and CDR2 are MDHEN and SYDVKM. CDR3 DNA: TGTGCCAGCAGTCCGGAGGGCCCAATCGGGTTCACAGATACGCAGTATTTT. Its translation: CASSPEGPIGFTDTQYF.

The CDR3 DNA sequence: TGTGCCACAAGGTATGGGGGCGCGGCAGATACGCAGTATTTT. Translating gives CATRYGGAADTQYF. The gene calls are TRBV27 and TRBJ2-3; TRBD1 might be the D (6 bases). V was shortened by 10 bases and J by 4 bases, with 18 bases between the two germline ends. This CDR3 region has 14 residues. The germline gives CDR1 MNHEY, CDR2 SMNVEV (reference sequence).

The V and J genes are TRBV4-1 and TRBJ2-5, with D unresolved. Germline V gene lookup returns CDR1 MGHRA and CDR2 YSYEKL. The CDR3 consists of 14 residues. V was shortened by 0 bases and J by 5 bases, with 10 bases between the two germline ends. DNA of the CDR3: TGCGCCAGCAGCCAAGAATCTGGGCCCGAGACCCAGTACTTC. It is translated as CASSQESGPETQYF.

This sequence joins TRBV14 and TRBJ1-1; no clear D. Looked up from germline, CDR1 is SGHDN and CDR2 is FVKESK. The V end lost 1 base, the J end lost 3 bases, and 6 bases lay between the germline ends. This CDR3 spans 13 amino acids. In DNA, the CDR3 is TGTGCCAGCAGCCAAGTTATGGACACTGAAGCTTTCTTT. It translates to CASSQVMDTEAFF. The whole variable domain, filled in from reference TRBV14 and TRBJ1-1, reads EAGVTQFPSHSVIEKGQTVTLRCDPISGHDNLYWYRRVMGKEIKFLLHFVKESKQDESGMPNNRFLAERTGGTYSTLKVQPAELEDSGVYFCASSQVMDTEAFFGQGTRLTVV.

The chain carries TRBV5-6 and TRBJ2-7, with 10 positions matching TRBD2. Per germline, CDR1 SGHDT and CDR2 YYEEEE. This CDR3 comprises 15 residues. J was trimmed by 1 base and V by 4 bases; bases with no gene match: 5. The CDR3 DNA reads TGTGCCAGCAGCCCCCAGCGGGAGGGATCCTACGAGCAGTACTTC. Its protein product is CASSPQREGSYEQYF.

J is TRBJ2-5 and V is TRBV3-1 (or the pseudogene TRBV3-2); maybe TRBD2 (5 bases). The CDR3 contains 14 residues. Germline assignment: CDR1 LGHDT and CDR2 YNNKEL (reference sequence). V dropped 7 bases and J dropped 4 bases, with 16 bases sitting between them. The CDR3 DNA reads as TGTGCCAGCACCCTTCGTGGAGGACGAGAGACCCAGTACTTC. This gives the protein CASTLRGGRETQYF.

The chain couples TRBV4-1 to TRBJ1-2; 8 positions match TRBD1. Trimming took 1 base from V and 6 from J; bases not matched to a gene: 10. Germline V gives CDR1 MGHRA, CDR2 YSYEKL. This CDR3 comprises 16 residues. CDR3 DNA sequence: TGCGCCAGCAGCCAAGGGGTCCCGACAGGGGTCCATGGCTACACCTTC. Translating gives CASSQGVPTGVHGYTF.

The chain is built from TRBV28 and TRBJ2-1; unclear D gene. The germline V and J ends were trimmed by 6 bases and 4 bases, with 10 bases remaining between them. Germline V gene sequence: CDR1 MDHEN, CDR2 SYDVKM. The CDR3 is 13 residues long. CDR3 protein: CASRDSGYNEQFF. The CDR3 DNA follows: TGTGCCAGCAGAGATTCGGGTTACAATGAGCAGTTCTTC.

V usage is TRBV19 and J usage is TRBJ1-5; D is uncertain. Germline loops: CDR1 LNHDA, CDR2 SQIVND (reference sequence). Trimming shortened V by 1 base and J by 0 bases, and 7 bases separated the two germline ends. CDR3 length: 15 amino acids. CDR3 nucleotides: TGTGCCAGTAGTATAGGTGGCAATAGCAATCAGCCCCAGCATTTT. It is translated as CASSIGGNSNQPQHF. The whole variable domain, filled in from reference TRBV19 and TRBJ1-5, reads DGGITQSPKYLFRKEGQNVTLSCEQNLNHDAMYWYRQDPGQGLRLIYYSQIVNDFQKGDIAEGYSVSREKKESFPLTVTSAQKNPTAFYLCASSIGGNSNQPQHFGDGTRLSIL.

This chain uses TRBV9 with TRBJ2-2, with D uncertain. Per germline, CDR1 SGDLS and CDR2 YYNGEE. The V end was cut by 0 bases, the J end by 8 bases, with 2 bases between. The CDR3 has 11 residues. The CDR3 nucleotides are TGTGCCAGCAGCGTAGAGGGGGAGCTGTTTTTT. As protein: CASSVEGELFF.

This rearrangement joins TRBV7-9 to TRBJ2-7; TRBD1 agrees at 10 bases. Germline V gives CDR1 SEHNR, CDR2 FQNEAQ (reference sequence). J lost 2 bases, V lost 5 bases, and 3 bases had no gene match. This CDR3 spans 14 amino acids. The CDR3 is CASSAGQGAYEQYV. The CDR3, as DNA: TGTGCCAGCAGCGCCGGACAGGGGGCCTACGAGCAGTACGTC.

This chain connects TRBV5-1 to TRBJ2-7; D remains ambiguous. The CDR3 has 12 amino acids. Looked up from germline, CDR1 is SGHRS and CDR2 is YFSETQ. Trimming shortened V by 0 bases and J by 4 bases, and 5 bases separated the two germline ends. DNA of the CDR3: TGCGCCAGCAGCTTGGGTGAATACGAGCAGTACTTC. Translating it yields CASSLGEYEQYF.

CDR3 sequence reads: CAIRIGRGAGVLSDSYEQYF. The DNA of the CDR3 is TGTGCCATCAGGATCGGTCGTGGAGCGGGAGTTCTATCCGACTCCTACGAGCAGTACTTC. This chain joins TRBV10-3 and TRBJ2-7, with 8 bases that match TRBD2. CDR1 is ENHRY and CDR2 is SYGVKD in the germline V gene. V lost 6 bases and J lost 0; bases outside the gene matches: 22. The CDR3 extends over 20 amino acids.

The chain's CDR3 is CASSLAGLAGTGETQYF. The CDR3 nucleotides are TGTGCCAGCAGCTTAGCTGGACTAGCGGGGACGGGGGAGACCCAGTACTTC. The chain recombines TRBV7-2 with TRBJ2-5, with 12 bases that match TRBD2. Trimming at V came to 0 bases and at J to 5 bases, leaving 7 bases not matched to a gene. The germline CDR1 and CDR2 sequences are SGHTA and FQGNSA. CDR3 length: 17 amino acids.